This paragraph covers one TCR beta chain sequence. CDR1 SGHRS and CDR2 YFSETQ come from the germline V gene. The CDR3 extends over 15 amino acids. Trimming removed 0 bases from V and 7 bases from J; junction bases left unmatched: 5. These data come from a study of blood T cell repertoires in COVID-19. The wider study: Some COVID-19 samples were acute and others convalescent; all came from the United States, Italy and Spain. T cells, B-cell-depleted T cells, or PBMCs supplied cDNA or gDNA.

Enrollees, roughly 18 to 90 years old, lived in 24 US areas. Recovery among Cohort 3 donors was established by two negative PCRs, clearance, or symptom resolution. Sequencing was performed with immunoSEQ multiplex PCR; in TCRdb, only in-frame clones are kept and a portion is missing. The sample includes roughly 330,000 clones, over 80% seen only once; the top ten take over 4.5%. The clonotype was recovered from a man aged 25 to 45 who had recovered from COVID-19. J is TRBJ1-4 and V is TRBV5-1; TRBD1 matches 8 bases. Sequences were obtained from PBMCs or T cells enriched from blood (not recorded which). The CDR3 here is CASSLGQGNGEKLFF. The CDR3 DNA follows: TGCGCCAGCAGCTTGGGACAGGGGAATGGTGAAAAACTGTTTTTT.